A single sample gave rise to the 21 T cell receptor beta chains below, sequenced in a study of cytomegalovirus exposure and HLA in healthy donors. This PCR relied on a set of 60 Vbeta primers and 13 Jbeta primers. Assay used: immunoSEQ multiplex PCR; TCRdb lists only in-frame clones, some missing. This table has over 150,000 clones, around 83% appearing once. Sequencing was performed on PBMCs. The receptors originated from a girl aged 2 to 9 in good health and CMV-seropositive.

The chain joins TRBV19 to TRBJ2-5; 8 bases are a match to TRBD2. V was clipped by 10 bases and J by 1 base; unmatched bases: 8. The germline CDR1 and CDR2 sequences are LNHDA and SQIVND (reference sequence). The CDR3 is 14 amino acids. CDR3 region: CATRTGGVQETQYF. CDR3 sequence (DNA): TGTGCCACACGAACGGGGGGGGTCCAAGAGACCCAGTACTTC.

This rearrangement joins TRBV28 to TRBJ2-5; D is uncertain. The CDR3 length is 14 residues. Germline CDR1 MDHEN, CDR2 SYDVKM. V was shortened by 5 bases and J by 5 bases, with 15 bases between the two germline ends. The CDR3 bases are TGTGCCAGCAGTCGGCAGTCCCCAGGCGAGACCCAGTACTTC. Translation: CASSRQSPGETQYF.

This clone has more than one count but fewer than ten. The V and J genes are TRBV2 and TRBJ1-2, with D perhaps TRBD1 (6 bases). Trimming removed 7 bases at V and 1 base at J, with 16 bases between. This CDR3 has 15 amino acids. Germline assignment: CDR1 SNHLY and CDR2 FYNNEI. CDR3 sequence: CASNEVTGLNYGYTF. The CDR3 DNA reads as TGTGCCAGCAACGAGGTTACAGGGCTTAACTATGGCTACACCTTC.

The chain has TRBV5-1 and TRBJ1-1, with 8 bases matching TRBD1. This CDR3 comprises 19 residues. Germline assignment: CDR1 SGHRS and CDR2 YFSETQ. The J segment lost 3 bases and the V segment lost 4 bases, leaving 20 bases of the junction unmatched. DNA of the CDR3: TGCGCCAGCAGCCGAAAACTGTTGAGCGGACAGGGAGGTTACACTGAAGCTTTCTTT. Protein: CASSRKLLSGQGGYTEAFF.

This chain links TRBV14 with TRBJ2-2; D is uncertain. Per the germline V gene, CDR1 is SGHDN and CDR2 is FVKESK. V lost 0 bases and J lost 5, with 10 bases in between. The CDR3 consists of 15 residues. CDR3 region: CASSQESPRTGELFF. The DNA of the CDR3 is TGTGCCAGCAGCCAAGAATCTCCTAGAACCGGGGAGCTGTTTTTT. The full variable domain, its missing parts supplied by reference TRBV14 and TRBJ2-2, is EAGVTQFPSHSVIEKGQTVTLRCDPISGHDNLYWYRRVMGKEIKFLLHFVKESKQDESGMPNNRFLAERTGGTYSTLKVQPAELEDSGVYFCASSQESPRTGELFFGEGSRLTVL.

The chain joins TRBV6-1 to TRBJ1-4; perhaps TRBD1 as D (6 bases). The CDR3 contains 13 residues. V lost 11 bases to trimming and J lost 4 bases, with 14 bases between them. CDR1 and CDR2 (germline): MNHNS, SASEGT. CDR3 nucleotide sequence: TGTGCCTCAAAAGGGGGTTATAATGAAAAACTGTTTTTT. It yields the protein CASKGGYNEKLFF.

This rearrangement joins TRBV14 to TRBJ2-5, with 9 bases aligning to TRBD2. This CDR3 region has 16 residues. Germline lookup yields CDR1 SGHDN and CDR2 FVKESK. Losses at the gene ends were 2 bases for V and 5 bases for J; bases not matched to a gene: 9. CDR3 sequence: CASSQISGTSQETQYF. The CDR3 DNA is TGTGCCAGCAGCCAAATTTCAGGGACTAGCCAGGAGACCCAGTACTTC. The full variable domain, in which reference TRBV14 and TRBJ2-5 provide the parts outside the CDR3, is EAGVTQFPSHSVIEKGQTVTLRCDPISGHDNLYWYRRVMGKEIKFLLHFVKESKQDESGMPNNRFLAERTGGTYSTLKVQPAELEDSGVYFCASSQISGTSQETQYFGPGTRLLVL.

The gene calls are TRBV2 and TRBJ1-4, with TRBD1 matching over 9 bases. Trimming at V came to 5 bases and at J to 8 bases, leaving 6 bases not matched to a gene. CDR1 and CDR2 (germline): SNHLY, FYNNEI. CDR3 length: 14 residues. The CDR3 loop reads CASSLVGQGEKLFF. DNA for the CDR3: TGTGCCAGCAGTCTCGTCGGACAGGGGGAAAAACTGTTTTTT.

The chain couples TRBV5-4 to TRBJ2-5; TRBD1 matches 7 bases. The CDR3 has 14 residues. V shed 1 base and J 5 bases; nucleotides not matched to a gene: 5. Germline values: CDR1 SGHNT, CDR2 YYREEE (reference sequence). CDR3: CASSLIGGRETQYF. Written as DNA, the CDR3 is TGTGCCAGCAGCTTGATAGGGGGCCGGGAGACCCAGTACTTC.

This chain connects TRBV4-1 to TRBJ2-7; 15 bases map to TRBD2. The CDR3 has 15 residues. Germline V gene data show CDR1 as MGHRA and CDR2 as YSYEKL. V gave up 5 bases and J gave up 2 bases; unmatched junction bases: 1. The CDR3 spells CASSGLAGGAYEQYF. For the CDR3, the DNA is TGCGCCAGCAGCGGACTAGCGGGAGGGGCCTACGAGCAGTACTTC.

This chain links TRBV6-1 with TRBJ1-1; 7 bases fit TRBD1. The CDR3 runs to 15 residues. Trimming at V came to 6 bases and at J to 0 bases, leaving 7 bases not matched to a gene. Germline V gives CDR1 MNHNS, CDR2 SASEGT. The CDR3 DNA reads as TGTGCCAGCAGGATAGGGGGCCGCTTGAACACTGAAGCTTTCTTT. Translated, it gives CASRIGGRLNTEAFF.

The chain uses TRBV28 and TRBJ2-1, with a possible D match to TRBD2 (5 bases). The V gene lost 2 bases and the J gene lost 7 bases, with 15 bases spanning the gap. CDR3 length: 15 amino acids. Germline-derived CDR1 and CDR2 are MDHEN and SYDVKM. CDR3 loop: CASSLGSELRNEQFF. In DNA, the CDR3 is TGTGCCAGCAGTTTAGGTAGCGAATTAAGAAATGAGCAGTTCTTC. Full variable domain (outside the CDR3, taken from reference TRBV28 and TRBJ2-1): DVKVTQSSRYLVKRTGEKVFLECVQDMDHENMFWYRQDPGLGLRLIYFSYDVKMKEKGDIPEGYSVSREKKERFSLILESASTNQTSMYLCASSLGSELRNEQFFGPGTRLTVL.

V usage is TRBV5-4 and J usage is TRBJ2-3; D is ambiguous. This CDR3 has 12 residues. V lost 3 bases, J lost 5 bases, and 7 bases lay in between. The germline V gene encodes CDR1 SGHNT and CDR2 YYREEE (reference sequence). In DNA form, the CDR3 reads TGTGCCAGCAGCTCCTTCTTAGATACGCAGTATTTT. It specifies CASSSFLDTQYF.

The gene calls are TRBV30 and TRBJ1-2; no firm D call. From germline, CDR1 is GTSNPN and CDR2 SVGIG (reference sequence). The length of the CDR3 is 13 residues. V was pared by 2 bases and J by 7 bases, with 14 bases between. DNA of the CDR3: TGTGCCTGGAGTAAACAGAGGGATATTGGCTACACCTTC. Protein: CAWSKQRDIGYTF.

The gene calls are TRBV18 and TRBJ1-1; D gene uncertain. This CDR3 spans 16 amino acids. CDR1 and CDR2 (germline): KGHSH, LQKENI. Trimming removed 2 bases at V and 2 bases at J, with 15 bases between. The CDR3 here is CASSPNSGRSNTEAFF. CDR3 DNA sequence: TGTGCCAGCTCACCAAATTCGGGGAGGAGCAACACTGAAGCTTTCTTT.

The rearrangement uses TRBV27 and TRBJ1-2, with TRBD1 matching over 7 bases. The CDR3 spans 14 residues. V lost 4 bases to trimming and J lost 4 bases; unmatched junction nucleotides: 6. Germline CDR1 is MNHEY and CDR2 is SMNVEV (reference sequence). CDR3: CASSSVGGSYGYTF. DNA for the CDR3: TGTGCCAGCAGTTCCGTAGGGGGCAGCTATGGCTACACCTTC.

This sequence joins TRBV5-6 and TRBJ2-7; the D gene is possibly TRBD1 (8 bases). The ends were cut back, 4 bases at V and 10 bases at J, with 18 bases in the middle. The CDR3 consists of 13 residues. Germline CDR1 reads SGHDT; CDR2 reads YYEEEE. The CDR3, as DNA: TGTGCCAGCAGCCCGAACAGGGGGAGGGCCCAGTACTTC. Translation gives CASSPNRGRAQYF.

CDR3 in amino acids: CASSLNGGSSYNEQFF. DNA for the CDR3: TGTGCCAGCAGTTTAAACGGCGGGAGCTCCTACAATGAGCAGTTCTTC. The J gene is TRBJ2-1, the V gene TRBV27, with 7 bases fitting TRBD2. CDR1 and CDR2 (germline): MNHEY, SMNVEV (reference sequence). This CDR3 is 16 amino acids long. V lost 2 bases and J lost 0; bases outside the gene matches: 4.

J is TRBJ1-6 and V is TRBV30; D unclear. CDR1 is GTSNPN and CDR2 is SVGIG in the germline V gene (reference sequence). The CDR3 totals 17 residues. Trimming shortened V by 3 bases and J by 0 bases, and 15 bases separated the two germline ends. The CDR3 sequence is CAWRPAGISSYNSPLHF. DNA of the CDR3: TGTGCCTGGAGACCCGCGGGAATCAGCTCCTATAATTCACCCCTCCACTTT. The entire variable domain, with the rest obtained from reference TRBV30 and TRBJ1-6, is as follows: SQTIHQWPATLVQPVGSPLSLECTVEGTSNPNLYWYRQAAGRGLQLLFYSVGIGQISSEVPQNLSASRPQDRQFILSSKKLLLSDSGFYLCAWRPAGISSYNSPLHFGNGTRLTVT.

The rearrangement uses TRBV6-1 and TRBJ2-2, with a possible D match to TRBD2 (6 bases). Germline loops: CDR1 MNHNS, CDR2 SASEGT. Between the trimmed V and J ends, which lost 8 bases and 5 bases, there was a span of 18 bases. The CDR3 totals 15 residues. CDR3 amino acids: CASAQEGIRTGELFF. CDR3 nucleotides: TGTGCCAGCGCCCAGGAGGGTATTCGGACCGGGGAGCTGTTTTTT.

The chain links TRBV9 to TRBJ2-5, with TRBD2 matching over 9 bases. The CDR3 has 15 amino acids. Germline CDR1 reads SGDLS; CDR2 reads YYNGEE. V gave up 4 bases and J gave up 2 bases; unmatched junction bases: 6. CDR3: CASSPVLAGQETQYF. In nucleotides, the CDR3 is TGTGCCAGCAGCCCGGTGCTAGCGGGACAAGAGACCCAGTACTTC.